The clone carrying this T cell receptor (beta chain) has more than one count but fewer than ten. Antigen unknown. This entry belongs to a study of graft-versus-host responses after intestinal transplantation. General study findings and limits: Early HvG declines after transplant were associated with peak circulating GvH clone levels. Clonal ratios of graft-versus-host to host-versus-graft in allografts were high for patients exhibiting graft-donor T cell macrochimerism.

This CDR3 has 15 residues. After removal of 0 bases from V and 6 bases from J, the junction contained 3 bases not matched to a gene. Per the germline V gene, CDR1 is SGHRS and CDR2 is YFSETQ. Profiling relied on immunoSEQ multiplex PCR, and the TCRdb table lists in-frame clones only, not all of them. This sample has roughly 99,000 clones, with roughly 90% found just once. The TCR comes from a human donor who was the organ donor for an intestinal transplant. The sequencing used unstimulated CD4+ T cells sorted from spleen or lymph node cells, collected before transplant. The V call is TRBV5-1, the J call TRBJ1-6; 7 nucleotides match TRBD1. CDR3 bases: TGCGCCAGCAGCTTGGCCGGGACAGCTAATTCACCCCTCCACTTT. As protein: CASSLAGTANSPLHF.